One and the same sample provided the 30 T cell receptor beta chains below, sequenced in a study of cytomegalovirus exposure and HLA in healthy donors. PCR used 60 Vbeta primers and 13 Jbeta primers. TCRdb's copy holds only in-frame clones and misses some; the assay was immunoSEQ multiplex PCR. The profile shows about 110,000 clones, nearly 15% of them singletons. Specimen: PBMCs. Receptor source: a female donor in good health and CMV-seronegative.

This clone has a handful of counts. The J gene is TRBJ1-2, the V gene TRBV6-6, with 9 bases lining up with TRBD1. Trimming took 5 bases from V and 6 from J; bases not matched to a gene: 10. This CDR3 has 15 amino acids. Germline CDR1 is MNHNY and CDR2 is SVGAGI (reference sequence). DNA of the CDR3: TGTGCCAGCAGTGCAATTTCCGGGACAGGGAATGGCTACACCTTC. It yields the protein CASSAISGTGNGYTF.

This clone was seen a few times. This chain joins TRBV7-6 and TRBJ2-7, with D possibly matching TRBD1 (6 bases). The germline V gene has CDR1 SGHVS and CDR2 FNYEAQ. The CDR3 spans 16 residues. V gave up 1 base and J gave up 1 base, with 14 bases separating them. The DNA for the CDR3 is TGTGCCAGCAGCTTAGGTTGGGGGCAACAATCCTACGAGCAGTACTTC. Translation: CASSLGWGQQSYEQYF.

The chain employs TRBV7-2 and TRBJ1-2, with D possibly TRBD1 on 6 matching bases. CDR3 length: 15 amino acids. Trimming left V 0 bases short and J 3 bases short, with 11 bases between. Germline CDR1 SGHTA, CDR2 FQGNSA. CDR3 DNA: TGTGCCAGCAGCTTAGCGCGGGAGGGGGACTATGGCTACACCTTC. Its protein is CASSLAREGDYGYTF.

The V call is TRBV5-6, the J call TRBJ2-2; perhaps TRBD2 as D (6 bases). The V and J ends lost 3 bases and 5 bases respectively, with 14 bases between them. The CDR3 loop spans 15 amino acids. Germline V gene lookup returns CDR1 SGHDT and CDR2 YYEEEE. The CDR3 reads CASSSGLSRTGELFF. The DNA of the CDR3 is TGTGCCAGCAGCTCGGGACTTTCGAGGACCGGGGAGCTGTTTTTT. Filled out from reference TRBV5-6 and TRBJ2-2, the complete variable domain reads DAGVTQSPTHLIKTRGQQVTLRCSPKSGHDTVSWYQQALGQGPQFIFQYYEEEERQRGNFPDRFSGHQFPNYSSELNVNALLLGDSALYLCASSSGLSRTGELFFGEGSRLTVL.

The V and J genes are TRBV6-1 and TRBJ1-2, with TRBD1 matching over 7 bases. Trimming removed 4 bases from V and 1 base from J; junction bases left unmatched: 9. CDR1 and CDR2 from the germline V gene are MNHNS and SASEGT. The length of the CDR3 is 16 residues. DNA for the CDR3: TGTGCCAGCAGTGGTGACAGGGTGGGGAGTAACTATGGCTACACCTTC. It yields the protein CASSGDRVGSNYGYTF.

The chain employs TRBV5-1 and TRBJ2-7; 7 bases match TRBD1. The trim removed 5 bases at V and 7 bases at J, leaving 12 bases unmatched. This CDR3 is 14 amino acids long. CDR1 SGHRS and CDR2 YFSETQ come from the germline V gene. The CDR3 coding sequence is TGCGCCAGCAGGCCGCCGGGACAGCGGAGGGAGCAGTACTTC. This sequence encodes CASRPPGQRREQYF.

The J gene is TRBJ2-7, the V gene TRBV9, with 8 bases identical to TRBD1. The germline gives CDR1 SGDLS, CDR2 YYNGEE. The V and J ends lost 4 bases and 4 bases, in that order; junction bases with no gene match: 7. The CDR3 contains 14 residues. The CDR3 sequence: CASSPRTGLYEQYF. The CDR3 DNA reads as TGTGCCAGCAGCCCCCGGACAGGGTTGTACGAGCAGTACTTC.

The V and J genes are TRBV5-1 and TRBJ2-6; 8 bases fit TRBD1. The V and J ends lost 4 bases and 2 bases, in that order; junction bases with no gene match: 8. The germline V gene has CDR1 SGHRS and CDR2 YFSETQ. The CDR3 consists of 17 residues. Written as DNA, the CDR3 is TGCGCCAGCAGCCCCGGACAGGGACTCACTGGGGCCAACGTCCTGACTTTC. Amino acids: CASSPGQGLTGANVLTF.

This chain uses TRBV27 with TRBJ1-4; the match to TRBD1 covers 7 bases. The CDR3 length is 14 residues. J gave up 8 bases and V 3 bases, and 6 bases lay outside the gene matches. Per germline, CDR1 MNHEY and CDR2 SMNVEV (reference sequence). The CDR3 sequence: CASSFASTGEKLFF. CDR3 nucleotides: TGTGCCAGCAGTTTCGCTTCGACAGGGGAAAAACTGTTTTTT.

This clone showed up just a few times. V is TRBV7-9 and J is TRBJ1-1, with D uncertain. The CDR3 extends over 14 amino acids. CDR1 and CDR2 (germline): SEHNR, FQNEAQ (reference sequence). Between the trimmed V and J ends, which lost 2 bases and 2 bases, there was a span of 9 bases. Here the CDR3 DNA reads TGTGCCAGCAGCTTACGGGGAGAAAACACTGAAGCTTTCTTT. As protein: CASSLRGENTEAFF. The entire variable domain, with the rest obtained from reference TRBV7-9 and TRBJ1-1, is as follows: DTGVSQNPRHKITKRGQNVTFRCDPISEHNRLYWYRQTLGQGPEFLTYFQNEAQLEKSRLLSDRFSAERPKGSFSTLEIQRTEQGDSAMYLCASSLRGENTEAFFGQGTRLTVV.

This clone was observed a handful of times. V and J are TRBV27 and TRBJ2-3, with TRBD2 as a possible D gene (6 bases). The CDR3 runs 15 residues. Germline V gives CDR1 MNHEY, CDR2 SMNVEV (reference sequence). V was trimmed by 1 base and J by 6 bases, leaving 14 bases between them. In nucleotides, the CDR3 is TGTGCCAGCAGTTTATGGCTAGCGTCTAGGGATACGCAGTATTTT. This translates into CASSLWLASRDTQYF.

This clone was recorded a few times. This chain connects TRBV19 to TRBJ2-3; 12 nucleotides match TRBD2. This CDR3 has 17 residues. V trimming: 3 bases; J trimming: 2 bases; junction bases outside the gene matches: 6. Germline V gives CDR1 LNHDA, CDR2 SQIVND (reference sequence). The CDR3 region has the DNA TGTGCCAGTAGTATCCTAGCGGGGGGGGCTGACACAGATACGCAGTATTTT. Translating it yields CASSILAGGADTDTQYF.

The CDR3 nucleotides read TGTGCCTGGAGTCCCTTGGGGACACCGAACACTGAAGCTTTCTTT. It specifies CAWSPLGTPNTEAFF. The chain couples TRBV30 to TRBJ1-1; weak D call: TRBD1 (6 bases). The CDR3 is 15 residues long. V was pared by 2 bases and J by 1 base, with 14 bases between. CDR1 GTSNPN and CDR2 SVGIG come from the germline V gene (reference sequence).

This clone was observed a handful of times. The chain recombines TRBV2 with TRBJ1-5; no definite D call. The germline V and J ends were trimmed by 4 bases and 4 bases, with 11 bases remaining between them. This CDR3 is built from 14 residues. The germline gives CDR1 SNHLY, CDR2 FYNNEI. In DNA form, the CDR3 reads TGTGCCAGCAGTGTACGAGGTCCGAATCAGCCCCAGCATTTT. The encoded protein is CASSVRGPNQPQHF.

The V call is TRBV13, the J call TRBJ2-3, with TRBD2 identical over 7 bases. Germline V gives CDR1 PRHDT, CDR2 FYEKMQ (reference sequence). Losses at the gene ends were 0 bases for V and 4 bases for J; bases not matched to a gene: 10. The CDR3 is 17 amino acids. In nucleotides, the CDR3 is TGTGCCAGCAGCTTAGGACCGCTGGCGGGAGTGGCAGATACGCAGTATTTT. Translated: CASSLGPLAGVADTQYF.

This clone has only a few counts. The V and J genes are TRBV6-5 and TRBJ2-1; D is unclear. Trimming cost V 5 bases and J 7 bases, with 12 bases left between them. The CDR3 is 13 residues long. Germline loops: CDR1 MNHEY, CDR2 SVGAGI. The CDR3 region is CASSNWAQNEQFF. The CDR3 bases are TGTGCCAGCAGTAACTGGGCCCAGAATGAGCAGTTCTTC.

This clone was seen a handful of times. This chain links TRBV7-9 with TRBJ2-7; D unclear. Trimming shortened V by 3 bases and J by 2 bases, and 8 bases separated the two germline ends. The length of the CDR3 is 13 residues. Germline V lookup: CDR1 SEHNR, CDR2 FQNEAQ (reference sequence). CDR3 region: CASSFAGTYEQYF. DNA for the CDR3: TGTGCCAGCAGCTTCGCAGGAACCTACGAGCAGTACTTC.

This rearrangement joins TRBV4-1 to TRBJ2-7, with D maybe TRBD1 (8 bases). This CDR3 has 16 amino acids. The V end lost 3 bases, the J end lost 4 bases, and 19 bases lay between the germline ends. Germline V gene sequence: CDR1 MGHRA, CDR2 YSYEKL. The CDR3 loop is CASSHQPQQGGYEQYF. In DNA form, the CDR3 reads TGCGCCAGCAGCCATCAACCCCAACAGGGGGGGTACGAGCAGTACTTC.

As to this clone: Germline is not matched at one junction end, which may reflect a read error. The CDR3 DNA is TGTGCCAGCAGCTTGCGCGGCAGGGGGCCTGAGATCCAGTACTTC. Amino acids: CASSLRGRGPEIQYF. The chain uses TRBV5-4 and TRBJ2-5, with 8 bases aligning to TRBD1. Germline V CDR1 and CDR2: SGHNT, YYREEE (reference sequence). This CDR3 spans 15 amino acids.

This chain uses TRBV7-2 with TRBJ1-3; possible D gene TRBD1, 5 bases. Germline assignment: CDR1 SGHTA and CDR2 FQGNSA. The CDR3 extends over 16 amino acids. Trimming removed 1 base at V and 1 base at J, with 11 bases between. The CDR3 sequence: CASSLGGRASGNTIYF. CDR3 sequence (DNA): TGTGCCAGCAGCTTAGGGGGCAGGGCGTCTGGAAACACCATATATTTT.

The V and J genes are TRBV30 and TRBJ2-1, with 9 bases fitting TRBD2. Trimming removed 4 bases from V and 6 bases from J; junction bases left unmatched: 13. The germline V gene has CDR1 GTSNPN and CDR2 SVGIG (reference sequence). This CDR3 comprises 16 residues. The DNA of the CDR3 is TGTGCCTGGAAGGAAAGGGCTAGCGGGATTATCAATGAGCAGTTCTTC. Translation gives CAWKERASGIINEQFF.

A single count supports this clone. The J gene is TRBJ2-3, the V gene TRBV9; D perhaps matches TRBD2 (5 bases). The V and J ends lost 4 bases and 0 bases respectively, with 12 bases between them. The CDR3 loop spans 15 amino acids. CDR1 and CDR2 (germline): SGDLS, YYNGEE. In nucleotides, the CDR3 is TGTGCCAGCAGCCTAGCCGGTCTGAGCACAGATACGCAGTATTTT. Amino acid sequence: CASSLAGLSTDTQYF.

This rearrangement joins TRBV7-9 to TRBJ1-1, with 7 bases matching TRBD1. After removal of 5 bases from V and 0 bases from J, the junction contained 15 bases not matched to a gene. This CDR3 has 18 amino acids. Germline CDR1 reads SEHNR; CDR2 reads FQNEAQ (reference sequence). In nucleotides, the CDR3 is TGTGCCAGCAGCCAATACGGAAGACCAGGGGGTTTGAACACTGAAGCTTTCTTT. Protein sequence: CASSQYGRPGGLNTEAFF.

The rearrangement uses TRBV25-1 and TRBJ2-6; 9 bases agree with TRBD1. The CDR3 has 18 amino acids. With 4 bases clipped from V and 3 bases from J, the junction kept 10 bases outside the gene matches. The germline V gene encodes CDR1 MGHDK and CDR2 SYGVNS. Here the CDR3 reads CASSGSGTGWSGANVLTF. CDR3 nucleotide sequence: TGTGCCAGCAGTGGATCCGGGACAGGGTGGAGTGGGGCCAACGTCCTGACTTTC.

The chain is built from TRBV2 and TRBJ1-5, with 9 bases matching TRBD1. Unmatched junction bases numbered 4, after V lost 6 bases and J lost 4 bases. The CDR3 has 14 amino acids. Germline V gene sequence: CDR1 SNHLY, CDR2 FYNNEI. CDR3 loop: CASSPGQGNQPQHF. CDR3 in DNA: TGTGCCAGCAGCCCTGGACAGGGGAATCAGCCCCAGCATTTT.

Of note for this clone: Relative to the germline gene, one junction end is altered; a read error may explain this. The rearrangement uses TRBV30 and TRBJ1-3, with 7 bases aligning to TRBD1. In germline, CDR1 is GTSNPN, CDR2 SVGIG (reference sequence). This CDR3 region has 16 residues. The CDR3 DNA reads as TGTGCCCGGAGAGGTGGACAGGAGAAAGATGGAAACACCATATATTTT. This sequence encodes CARRGGQEKDGNTIYF. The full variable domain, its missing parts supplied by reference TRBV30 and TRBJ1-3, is SQTIHQWPATLVQPVGSPLSLECTVEGTSNPNLYWYRQAAGRGLQLLFYSVGIGQISSEVPQNLSASRPQDRQFILSSKKLLLSDSGFYLCARRGGQEKDGNTIYFGEGSWLTVV.

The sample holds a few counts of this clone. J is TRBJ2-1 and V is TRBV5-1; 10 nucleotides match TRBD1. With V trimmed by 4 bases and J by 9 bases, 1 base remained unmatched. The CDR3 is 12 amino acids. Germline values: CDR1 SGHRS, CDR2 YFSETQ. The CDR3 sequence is CASSRDRGEQFF. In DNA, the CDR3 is TGCGCCAGCAGCAGGGACAGGGGTGAGCAGTTCTTC.

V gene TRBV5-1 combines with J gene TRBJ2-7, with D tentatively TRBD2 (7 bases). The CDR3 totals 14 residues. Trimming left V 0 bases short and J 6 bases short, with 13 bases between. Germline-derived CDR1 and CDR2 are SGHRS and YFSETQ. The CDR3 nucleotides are TGCGCCAGCAGCTTGGCGGGGGGCGCGAGCGAGCAGTACTTC. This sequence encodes CASSLAGGASEQYF.

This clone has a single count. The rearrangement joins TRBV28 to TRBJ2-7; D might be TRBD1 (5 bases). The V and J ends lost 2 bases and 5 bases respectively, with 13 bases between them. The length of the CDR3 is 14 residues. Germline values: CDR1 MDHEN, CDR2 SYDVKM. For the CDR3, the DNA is TGTGCCAGCAGTTTAAGGGGTAGTAGGGACGAGCAGTACTTC. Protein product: CASSLRGSRDEQYF.

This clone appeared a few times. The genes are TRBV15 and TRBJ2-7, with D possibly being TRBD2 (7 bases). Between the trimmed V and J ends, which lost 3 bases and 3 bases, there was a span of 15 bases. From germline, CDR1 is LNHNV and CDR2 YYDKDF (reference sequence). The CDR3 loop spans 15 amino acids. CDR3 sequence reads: CATSRGGAGDYEQYF. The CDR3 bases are TGTGCCACCAGCAGGGGAGGGGCAGGGGACTACGAGCAGTACTTC.